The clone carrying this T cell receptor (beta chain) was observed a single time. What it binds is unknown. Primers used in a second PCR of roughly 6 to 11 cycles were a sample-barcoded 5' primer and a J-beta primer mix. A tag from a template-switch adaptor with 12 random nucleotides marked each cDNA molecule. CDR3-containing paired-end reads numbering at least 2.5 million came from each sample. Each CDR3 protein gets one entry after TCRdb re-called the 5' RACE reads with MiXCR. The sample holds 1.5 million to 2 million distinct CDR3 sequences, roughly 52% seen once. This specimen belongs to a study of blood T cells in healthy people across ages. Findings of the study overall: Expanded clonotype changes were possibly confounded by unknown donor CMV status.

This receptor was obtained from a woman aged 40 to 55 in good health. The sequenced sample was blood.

CDR3 residues: CASSGDRVRRSYNSPLHF. The CDR3 bases are TGTGCCAGCAGTGGAGACAGGGTTAGGCGCTCCTATAATTCACCCCTCCACTTT. The chain combines TRBV6-1 with TRBJ1-6, with 7 bases aligning to TRBD1. The CDR3 consists of 18 residues. Losses at the gene ends were 4 bases for V and 0 bases for J; bases not matched to a gene: 9. Per the germline V gene, CDR1 is MNHNS and CDR2 is SASEGT.